This TCR beta chain was retrieved from a study of graft-versus-host responses after intestinal transplantation. Study observations and caveats: Early post-transplant declines in HvG were associated with peak levels of circulating GvH clones. Across patients carrying graft-donor T cell macrochimerism, allografts held high graft-versus-host to host-versus-graft clonal ratios. Recipient marrow held GvH clones, some first seen in ileum or blood.

This clone has just one count. No antigen is known for it. Sequencing used immunoSEQ multiplex PCR; TCRdb keeps in-frame clones, though not all of them. The sample gives fewer than 75,000 clones, roughly 90% of which show up once; 1.6% is in the top ten. The source is a human patient who received an intestinal transplant, so some T cells may come from the graft donor. The source material was PBMCs, sampled 26 days after transplant.

The CDR3, as DNA: TGTGCCAGCAGCCAAGATATGGTCGCAGGGGAGACCAAAAACATTCAGTACTTC. Its translation: CASSQDMVAGETKNIQYF. V gene TRBV4-2 combines with J gene TRBJ2-4; TRBD1 is a possible D gene (6 bases). The CDR3 consists of 18 residues. Trimming left V 0 bases short and J 2 bases short, with 17 bases between. The germline V gene encodes CDR1 LGHNA and CDR2 YNFKEQ.